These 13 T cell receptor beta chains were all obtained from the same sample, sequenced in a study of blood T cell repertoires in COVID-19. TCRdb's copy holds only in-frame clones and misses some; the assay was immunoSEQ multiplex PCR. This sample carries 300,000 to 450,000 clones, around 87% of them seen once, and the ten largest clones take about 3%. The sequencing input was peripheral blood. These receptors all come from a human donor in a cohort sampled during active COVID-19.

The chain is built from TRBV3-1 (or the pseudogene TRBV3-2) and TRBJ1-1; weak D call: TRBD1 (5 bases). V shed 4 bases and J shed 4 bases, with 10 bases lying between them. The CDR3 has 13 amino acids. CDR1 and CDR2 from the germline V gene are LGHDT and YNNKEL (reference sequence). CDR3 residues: CASSRNGGTEAFF. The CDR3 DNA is TGTGCCAGCAGCCGAAACGGGGGCACTGAAGCTTTCTTT.

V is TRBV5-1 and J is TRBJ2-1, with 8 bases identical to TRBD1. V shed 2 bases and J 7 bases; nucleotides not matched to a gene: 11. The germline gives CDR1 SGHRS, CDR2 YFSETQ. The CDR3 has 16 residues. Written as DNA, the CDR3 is TGCGCCAGCAGCTTTCCGACAGGGGTAGTGGAAAATGAGCAGTTCTTC. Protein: CASSFPTGVVENEQFF.

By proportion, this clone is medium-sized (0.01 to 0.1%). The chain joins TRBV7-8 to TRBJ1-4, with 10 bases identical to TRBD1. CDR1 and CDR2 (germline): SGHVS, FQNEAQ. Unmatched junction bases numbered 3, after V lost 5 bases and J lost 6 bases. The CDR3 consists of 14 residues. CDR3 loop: CASSRGTGDEKLFF. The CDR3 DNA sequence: TGTGCCAGCAGCCGAGGGACAGGGGATGAAAAACTGTTTTTT.

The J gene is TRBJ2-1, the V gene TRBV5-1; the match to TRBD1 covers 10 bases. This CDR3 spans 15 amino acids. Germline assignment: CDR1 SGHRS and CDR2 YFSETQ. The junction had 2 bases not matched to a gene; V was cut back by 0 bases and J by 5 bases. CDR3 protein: CASSLEGTGDNEQFF. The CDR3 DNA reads TGCGCCAGCAGCTTGGAAGGGACAGGGGACAATGAGCAGTTCTTC.

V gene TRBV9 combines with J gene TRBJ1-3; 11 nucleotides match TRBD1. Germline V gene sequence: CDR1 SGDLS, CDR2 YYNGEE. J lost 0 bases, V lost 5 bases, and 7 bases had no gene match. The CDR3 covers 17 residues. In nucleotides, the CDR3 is TGTGCCAGCAGTTTCGGGACAGGGGGACTCTCTGGAAACACCATATATTTT. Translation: CASSFGTGGLSGNTIYF. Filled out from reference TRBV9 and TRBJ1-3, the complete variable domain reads DSGVTQTPKHLITATGQRVTLRCSPRSGDLSVYWYQQSLDQGLQFLIQYYNGEERAKGNILERFSAQQFPDLHSELNLSSLELGDSALYFCASSFGTGGLSGNTIYFGEGSWLTVV.

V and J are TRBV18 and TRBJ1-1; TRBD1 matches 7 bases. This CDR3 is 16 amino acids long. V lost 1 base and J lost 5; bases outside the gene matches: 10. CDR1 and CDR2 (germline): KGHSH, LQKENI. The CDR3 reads CASSPQREGGFTEAFF. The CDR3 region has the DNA TGTGCCAGCTCACCACAAAGAGAAGGGGGCTTTACTGAAGCTTTCTTT.

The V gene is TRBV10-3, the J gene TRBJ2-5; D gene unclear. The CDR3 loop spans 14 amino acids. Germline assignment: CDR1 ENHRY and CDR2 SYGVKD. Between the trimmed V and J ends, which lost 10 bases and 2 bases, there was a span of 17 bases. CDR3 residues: CATRPSVEQETQYF. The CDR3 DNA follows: TGTGCCACGCGGCCGAGCGTGGAACAAGAGACCCAGTACTTC.

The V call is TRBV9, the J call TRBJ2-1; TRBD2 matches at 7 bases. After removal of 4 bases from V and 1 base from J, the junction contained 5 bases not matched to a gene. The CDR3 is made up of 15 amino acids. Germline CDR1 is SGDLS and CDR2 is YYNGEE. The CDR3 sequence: CASSPDGRSYNEQFF. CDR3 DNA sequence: TGTGCCAGCAGCCCCGACGGGAGGTCCTACAATGAGCAGTTCTTC.

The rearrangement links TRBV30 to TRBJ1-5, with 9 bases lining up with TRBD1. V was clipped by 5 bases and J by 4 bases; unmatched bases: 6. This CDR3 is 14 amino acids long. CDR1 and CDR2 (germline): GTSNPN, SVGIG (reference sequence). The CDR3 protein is CAWQPDRGNQPQHF. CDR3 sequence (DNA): TGTGCCTGGCAGCCCGACAGGGGGAATCAGCCCCAGCATTTT.

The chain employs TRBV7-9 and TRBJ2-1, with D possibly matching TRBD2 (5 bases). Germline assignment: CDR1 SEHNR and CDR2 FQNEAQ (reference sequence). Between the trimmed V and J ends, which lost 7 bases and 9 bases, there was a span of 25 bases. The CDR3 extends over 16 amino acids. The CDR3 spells CASTDRGRAPIGEQFF. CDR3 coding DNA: TGTGCCAGCACCGACCGCGGGCGAGCACCTATAGGTGAGCAGTTCTTC.

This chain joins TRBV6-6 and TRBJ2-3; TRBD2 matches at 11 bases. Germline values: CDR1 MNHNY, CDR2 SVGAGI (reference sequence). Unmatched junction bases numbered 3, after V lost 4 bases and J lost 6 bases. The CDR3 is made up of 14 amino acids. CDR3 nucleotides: TGTGCCAGCAGTTTAGCGGGGGGGCTGGATACGCAGTATTTT. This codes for CASSLAGGLDTQYF.

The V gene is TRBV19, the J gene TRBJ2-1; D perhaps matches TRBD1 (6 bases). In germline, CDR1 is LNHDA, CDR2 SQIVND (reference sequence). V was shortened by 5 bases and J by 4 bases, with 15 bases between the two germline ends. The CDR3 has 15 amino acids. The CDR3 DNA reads TGTGCCAGTAGTGGAAGGGACAAGAATTACAATGAGCAGTTCTTC. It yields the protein CASSGRDKNYNEQFF. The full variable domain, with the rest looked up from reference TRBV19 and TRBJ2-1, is DGGITQSPKYLFRKEGQNVTLSCEQNLNHDAMYWYRQDPGQGLRLIYYSQIVNDFQKGDIAEGYSVSREKKESFPLTVTSAQKNPTAFYLCASSGRDKNYNEQFFGPGTRLTVL.

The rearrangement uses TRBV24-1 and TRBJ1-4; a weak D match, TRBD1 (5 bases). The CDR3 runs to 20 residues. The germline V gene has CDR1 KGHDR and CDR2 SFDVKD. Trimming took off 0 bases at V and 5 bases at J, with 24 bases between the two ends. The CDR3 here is CATSDLHRLGASEINEKLFF. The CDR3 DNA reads TGTGCCACCAGTGATTTGCATCGCTTAGGGGCGTCAGAGATAAATGAAAAACTGTTTTTT.